The rows below give T cell receptor beta chains drawn from one sample of a study of cytomegalovirus exposure and HLA in healthy donors. The assay was immunoSEQ multiplex PCR, and TCRdb's table has in-frame clones only and misses some. The sample lists around 97,000 clones; 76% were seen once. Sequencing was performed on PBMCs. These receptor sequences come from a woman between 18 and 29 years old in good health and CMV-seropositive. Both conserved end residues are part of each CDR3. The D gene is left open where the match is weak. Not every row has a clone size; where given, it reads once, few, many or a size class.

size: -
J: TRBJ2-7
V: TRBV28
D: -
DNA: TGTGCCAGCAGTTTATTGGGGGGTCCCGAACTAACCTACGAGCAGTACTTC
CDR3: CASSLLGGPELTYEQYF

size: -
J: TRBJ2-5
V: TRBV5-6
D: TRBD2
DNA: TGTGCCAGCAGCGCCTGGGGGGCGGGAGGTTTGGAGACCCAGTACTTC
CDR3: CASSAWGAGGLETQYF

size: few
J: TRBJ2-5
V: TRBV27
D: -
DNA: TGTGCCAGCAGTCTAGGACAGTTCAGGGAGACCCAGTACTTC
CDR3: CASSLGQFRETQYF

size: -
J: TRBJ1-4
V: TRBV7-6
D: TRBD1
DNA: TGTGCCAGCAGCTCCGGGACAGGGGATGAAAAACTGTTTTTT
CDR3: CASSSGTGDEKLFF

size: once
J: TRBJ2-7
V: TRBV27
D: TRBD1
DNA: TGTGCCAGCAGTTTATTTGGGGGGACAGGTGAGGAGCAGTACTTC
CDR3: CASSLFGGTGEEQYF

size: -
J: TRBJ2-5
V: TRBV11-2
D: TRBD2
DNA: TGTGCCAGCAGCTTAGGGCGGGAGGGCGAGGAGACCCAGTACTTC
CDR3: CASSLGREGEETQYF

size: -
J: TRBJ2-3
V: TRBV5-1
D: TRBD2
DNA: TGCGCCAGCAGCTTTACTAGCGGGGGGGGCTTGGGTACGCAGTATTTT
CDR3: CASSFTSGGGLGTQYF

size: -
J: TRBJ1-5
V: TRBV2
D: -
DNA: TGTGCCAGGGGGAGGAATAGCAATCAGCCCCAGCATTTT
CDR3: CARGRNSNQPQHF

size: -
J: TRBJ2-1
V: TRBV7-6
D: -
DNA: TGTGCCAGCAGCTTAGTCGGGAGAAGTGGGAATGAGCAGTTCTTC
CDR3: CASSLVGRSGNEQFF

size: -
J: TRBJ1-6
V: TRBV7-3
D: -
DNA: TGTGCCAGCAGCTTAATAGGAGATTCACCCCTCCACTTT
CDR3: CASSLIGDSPLHF

size: few
J: TRBJ1-1
V: TRBV2
D: -
DNA: TGTGCCAGCAGTATACAGGTGAACACTGAAGCTTTCTTT
CDR3: CASSIQVNTEAFF

size: -
J: TRBJ1-2
V: TRBV6-1
D: -
DNA: TGTGCCAGACGAGAGGAAAACTATGGCTACACCTTC
CDR3: CARREENYGYTF

size: -
J: TRBJ1-1
V: TRBV6-6
D: -
DNA: TGTGCCAGCAGTCCCTCCGGGGGTGACACTGAAGCTTTCTTT
CDR3: CASSPSGGDTEAFF

size: -
J: TRBJ2-5
V: TRBV12-5
D: TRBD1
DNA: TGTGCTAGTGGTTCCCGGACAGGCGGACAAGAGACCCAGTACTTC
CDR3: CASGSRTGGQETQYF

size: -
J: TRBJ1-4
V: TRBV19
D: -
DNA: TGTGCCAGTAGTGTTGGACTGATGGGAAGTGAAAAACTGTTTTTT
CDR3: CASSVGLMGSEKLFF

size: -
J: TRBJ2-5
V: TRBV5-1
D: -
DNA: TGCGCCAGCAGGACAGGTCAAGGTACCCAGTACTTC
CDR3: CASRTGQGTQYF

size: -
J: TRBJ1-3
V: TRBV4-1
D: -
DNA: TGCGCCAGCAGCCAGCCGAAGCGGGCACTGGATGGAAACACCATATATTTT
CDR3: CASSQPKRALDGNTIYF

size: -
J: TRBJ1-4
V: TRBV7-9
D: -
DNA: TGTGCCATATGGTCAGATGAAAAACTGTTTTTT
CDR3: CAIWSDEKLFF